The rows below give T cell receptor beta chains drawn from one sample of a study of beta chain features in type 1 diabetes. Using immunoSEQ multiplex PCR, the repertoire was profiled, and TCRdb retains in-frame clones only, with some absent. This repertoire shows over 700,000 clones, 15% to 20% found once; its top ten account for about 0.02%. What was sequenced was naive CD4+ T cells from blood. These receptor sequences come from a woman younger than 30 in good health. The CDR3 runs from the conserved cysteine through the conserved F or W. A D gene is named only where the DNA matches it firmly. Clone sizes are given selectively: once, few, many, or a class where the clone is expanded.

cdr3_nt: TGTGCCAGTAGTGAGACTCCACAGGGTCTCCAAGAGACCCAGTACTTC
cdr3_aa: CASSETPQGLQETQYF
j_call: TRBJ2-5
d_call: -
v_call: TRBV19
clone_size: -

cdr3_nt: TGTGCCAGCAACTACAGGGGAGACAATCAGCCCCAGCATTTT
cdr3_aa: CASNYRGDNQPQHF
j_call: TRBJ1-5
d_call: TRBD1
v_call: TRBV7-2
clone_size: -

cdr3_nt: TGTGCCAGCAGCAGGGGACTAGCGGGAGGGTACAATGAGCAGTTCTTC
cdr3_aa: CASSRGLAGGYNEQFF
j_call: TRBJ2-1
d_call: TRBD2
v_call: TRBV7-9
clone_size: few

cdr3_nt: TGTGCCAGTAGTATGGGGGACGGATTCAATGAGCAGTTCTTC
cdr3_aa: CASSMGDGFNEQFF
j_call: TRBJ2-1
d_call: -
v_call: TRBV19
clone_size: few

cdr3_nt: TGTGCCAGCAGTCCCCGGACACTCCAAGAGACCCAGTACTTC
cdr3_aa: CASSPRTLQETQYF
j_call: TRBJ2-5
d_call: -
v_call: TRBV2
clone_size: -

cdr3_nt: TGTGCCAGCAAATATCAAGAGACCCAGTACTTC
cdr3_aa: CASKYQETQYF
j_call: TRBJ2-5
d_call: -
v_call: TRBV2
clone_size: -

cdr3_nt: TGTGCCAGCAGCCACGGCTATAGCTCCTACAATGAGCAGTTCTTC
cdr3_aa: CASSHGYSSYNEQFF
j_call: TRBJ2-1
d_call: -
v_call: TRBV25-1
clone_size: few

cdr3_nt: TGTGCCACCAGCAGAGATACAAGGGGCTATGGCTACACCTTC
cdr3_aa: CATSRDTRGYGYTF
j_call: TRBJ1-2
d_call: -
v_call: TRBV15
clone_size: once

cdr3_nt: TGTGCCAGCACTACAGGGGGGTCTGGCACTGAAGCTTTCTTT
cdr3_aa: CASTTGGSGTEAFF
j_call: TRBJ1-1
d_call: TRBD1
v_call: TRBV28
clone_size: few

cdr3_nt: TGTGCCAGCAGTTCCTCGGGACAGGCGATCTCCTACGAGCAGTACTTC
cdr3_aa: CASSSSGQAISYEQYF
j_call: TRBJ2-7
d_call: TRBD1
v_call: TRBV28
clone_size: few

cdr3_nt: TGCGCCAGCAGCCAAGCTAGCGGGAGTATGACAGATACGCAGTATTTT
cdr3_aa: CASSQASGSMTDTQYF
j_call: TRBJ2-3
d_call: TRBD2
v_call: TRBV4-3
clone_size: -

cdr3_nt: TGTGCCTGGAGTAACTGCCCCCCGGGACAGTTCTCTGGAAACACCATATATTTT
cdr3_aa: CAWSNCPPGQFSGNTIYF
j_call: TRBJ1-3
d_call: TRBD1
v_call: TRBV30
clone_size: -

cdr3_nt: TGTGCCAGCTCACCTCCCTCCGGGGCCAAAAACATTCAGTACTTC
cdr3_aa: CASSPPSGAKNIQYF
j_call: TRBJ2-4
d_call: -
v_call: TRBV18
clone_size: -

cdr3_nt: TGTGCCAGCAGCTTTGCGGGACTAGCGGAGGATGAGCAGTTCTTC
cdr3_aa: CASSFAGLAEDEQFF
j_call: TRBJ2-1
d_call: TRBD2
v_call: TRBV7-9
clone_size: -